The 26 T cell receptor beta chains in this list originate from one sample, sequenced in a study of blood T cell repertoires in COVID-19. Generated by immunoSEQ multiplex PCR, the TCRdb table keeps only in-frame clones and is missing some. The sample carries roughly 400,000 clones, 90% recorded once. Sequenced material: PBMCs or T cells enriched from blood (not recorded which). Receptors originate from a man aged 18 to 30 who had recovered from COVID-19.

The rearrangement links TRBV7-9 to TRBJ2-1; 11 nucleotides line up with TRBD2. V was clipped by 5 bases and J by 7 bases; unmatched bases: 7. Looked up from germline, CDR1 is SEHNR and CDR2 is FQNEAQ (reference sequence). The CDR3 spans 15 residues. Here the CDR3 reads CASSVLAGARNEQFF. CDR3 DNA: TGTGCCAGCAGCGTACTAGCGGGAGCGAGGAATGAGCAGTTCTTC.

The J gene is TRBJ2-1, the V gene TRBV20-1, with D perhaps TRBD2 (5 bases). In germline, CDR1 is DFQATT, CDR2 SNEGSKA (reference sequence). Between the trimmed V and J ends, which lost 6 bases and 5 bases, there was a span of 8 bases. The CDR3 extends over 11 amino acids. CDR3 sequence (DNA): TGCAGTGCAGGACTGGACAATGAGCAGTTCTTC. Its protein product is CSAGLDNEQFF.

Here the CDR3 reads CASTRTAEAPQHF. CDR3 sequence (DNA): TGTGCCAGCACCAGGACAGCCGAGGCGCCCCAGCATTTT. The rearrangement joins TRBV6-5 to TRBJ1-5; TRBD1 might be the D (6 bases). The V end was cut by 7 bases, the J end by 9 bases, with 16 bases between. Germline CDR1 MNHEY, CDR2 SVGAGI. This CDR3 region has 13 residues.

The CDR3 loop reads CASTKDSYNEQFF. DNA of the CDR3: TGTGCCAGCACTAAGGACAGTTACAATGAGCAGTTCTTC. The rearrangement joins TRBV6-5 to TRBJ2-1, with D possibly TRBD1 on 6 matching bases. The V gene lost 7 bases and the J gene lost 4 bases, with 11 bases spanning the gap. In germline, CDR1 is MNHEY, CDR2 SVGAGI. The CDR3 is 13 residues long.

This rearrangement joins TRBV21-1 to TRBJ1-1. TRBV21-1 is flagged as a pseudogene. The CDR3 is 14 residues long. CDR3 loop: CASSKTADRAEAFF. The DNA of the CDR3 is TGTGCCAGCAGCAAAACGGCGGATCGGGCTGAAGCTTTCTTT.

This chain connects TRBV28 to TRBJ1-1; 8 positions agree with TRBD1. The CDR3 runs to 13 residues. The trim removed 6 bases at V and 3 bases at J, leaving 3 bases unmatched. CDR1 and CDR2 (germline): MDHEN, SYDVKM. CDR3 DNA sequence: TGTGCCAGCAGCGTACAGGGGGACACTGAAGCTTTCTTT. The encoded protein is CASSVQGDTEAFF. The full variable domain, with the rest looked up from reference TRBV28 and TRBJ1-1, is DVKVTQSSRYLVKRTGEKVFLECVQDMDHENMFWYRQDPGLGLRLIYFSYDVKMKEKGDIPEGYSVSREKKERFSLILESASTNQTSMYLCASSVQGDTEAFFGQGTRLTVV.

This chain links TRBV2 with TRBJ1-1; 8 nucleotides match TRBD1. Germline assignment: CDR1 SNHLY and CDR2 FYNNEI. The CDR3 length is 19 residues. V dropped 0 bases and J dropped 0; count of bases not matched to a gene: 12. CDR3 sequence: CASSEALRGTGGMNTEAFF. The DNA for the CDR3 is TGTGCCAGCAGTGAAGCGCTTCGTGGGACAGGCGGCATGAACACTGAAGCTTTCTTT. The full variable domain, in which reference TRBV2 and TRBJ1-1 provide the parts outside the CDR3, is EPEVTQTPSHQVTQMGQEVILRCVPISNHLYFYWYRQILGQKVEFLVSFYNNEISEKSEIFDDQFSVERPDGSNFTLKIRSTKLEDSAMYFCASSEALRGTGGMNTEAFFGQGTRLTVV.

This clone was seen a handful of times. In DNA, the CDR3 is TGTGCCAGCAGTACCACTAGCGGGGGACAAGAGACCCAGTACTTC. Protein: CASSTTSGGQETQYF. The V call is TRBV6-6, the J call TRBJ2-5; 11 bases agree with TRBD2. This CDR3 contains 15 residues. Germline values: CDR1 MNHNY, CDR2 SVGAGI (reference sequence). The V segment lost 5 bases and the J segment 2 bases; nucleotides outside the gene matches: 4.

The rearrangement uses TRBV27 and TRBJ1-4; 7 bases line up with TRBD1. The CDR3 length is 15 residues. The V segment lost 6 bases and the J segment 8 bases; nucleotides outside the gene matches: 12. CDR1 and CDR2 (germline): MNHEY, SMNVEV (reference sequence). CDR3 in amino acids: CASRRATTGKEKLFF. The CDR3 DNA sequence: TGTGCCAGCAGGCGGGCAACGACAGGGAAGGAAAAACTGTTTTTT.

This sequence joins TRBV3-1 (or the pseudogene TRBV3-2) and TRBJ1-2; no firm D call. CDR3 length: 12 residues. Germline V CDR1 and CDR2: LGHDT, YNNKEL (reference sequence). V was shortened by 3 bases and J by 7 bases, with 9 bases between the two germline ends. DNA for the CDR3: TGTGCCAGCAGCCAGAGCGGGCTTGGCTACACCTTC. Translation: CASSQSGLGYTF.

The rearrangement links TRBV6-5 to TRBJ2-2; TRBD1 agrees at 8 bases. V was clipped by 8 bases and J by 5 bases; unmatched bases: 10. This CDR3 is 15 amino acids long. Germline V CDR1 and CDR2: MNHEY, SVGAGI. This chain's CDR3 is CASLYRGSRTGELFF. The CDR3 region has the DNA TGTGCCAGCCTGTACAGGGGGTCGAGGACCGGGGAGCTGTTTTTT.

The chain employs TRBV25-1 and TRBJ2-1, with D perhaps matching TRBD1 (5 bases). This CDR3 is built from 14 residues. Germline V CDR1 and CDR2: MGHDK, SYGVNS. V lost 6 bases to trimming and J lost 6 bases, with 15 bases between them. The CDR3 sequence: CASSGQQARNEQFF. In nucleotides, the CDR3 is TGTGCCAGCAGCGGGCAACAGGCGCGCAATGAGCAGTTCTTC.

V is TRBV28 and J is TRBJ2-7, with a weak D call TRBD2 (5 bases). CDR1 and CDR2 from the germline V gene are MDHEN and SYDVKM. This CDR3 is 13 amino acids long. V lost 8 bases and J 2 bases, leaving 13 bases between the germline ends. The CDR3 is CASAGEGTYEQYF. In nucleotides, the CDR3 is TGTGCCAGCGCGGGCGAGGGTACCTACGAGCAGTACTTC.

V is TRBV27 and J is TRBJ2-5; TRBD1 agrees at 9 bases. The CDR3 runs 14 residues. The J segment lost 5 bases and the V segment lost 4 bases, leaving 5 bases of the junction unmatched. Germline lookup yields CDR1 MNHEY and CDR2 SMNVEV (reference sequence). CDR3: CASSSTGGLETQYF. The DNA for the CDR3 is TGTGCCAGCAGTTCTACAGGGGGCTTGGAGACCCAGTACTTC.

The chain uses TRBV10-1 and TRBJ2-5; the match to TRBD2 covers 7 bases. V dropped 5 bases and J dropped 7; count of bases not matched to a gene: 10. CDR3 size: 14 residues. The germline V gene has CDR1 WNHNN and CDR2 SYGVQD (reference sequence). CDR3 in amino acids: CASSSGMGAATQYF. CDR3 DNA sequence: TGCGCCAGCAGTAGCGGGATGGGTGCTGCGACCCAGTACTTC.

The chain couples TRBV3-1 (or the pseudogene TRBV3-2) to TRBJ2-2; TRBD2 aligns across 13 bases. Germline CDR1 LGHDT, CDR2 YNNKEL (reference sequence). V was clipped by 8 bases and J by 7 bases; unmatched bases: 7. The CDR3 extends over 15 amino acids. The CDR3 sequence: CASRGLAGESGELFF. As DNA, the CDR3 is TGTGCCAGCCGAGGACTAGCGGGAGAGAGCGGGGAGCTGTTTTTT.

The chain uses TRBV5-1 and TRBJ1-4; tentative D call: TRBD1 (5 bases). This CDR3 is 15 amino acids long. V was pared by 4 bases and J by 7 bases, with 17 bases between. Germline V gene data show CDR1 as SGHRS and CDR2 as YFSETQ. In nucleotides, the CDR3 is TGCGCCAGCAGCCCCCTCCAGGGAACGGGTGAAAAACTGTTTTTT. As protein: CASSPLQGTGEKLFF.

This clone occurred a few times. V usage is TRBV28 and J usage is TRBJ1-1, with 11 bases lining up with TRBD1. Germline lookup yields CDR1 MDHEN and CDR2 SYDVKM. V lost 5 bases, J lost 10 bases, and 12 bases stayed unmatched. The CDR3 is made up of 15 amino acids. CDR3: CASSRRTGGSPAAFF. The CDR3 DNA reads TGTGCCAGCAGTCGAAGGACAGGGGGCTCTCCCGCAGCTTTCTTT.

The CDR3 protein is CASSEFFRGSYNEQFF. The CDR3 DNA reads as TGTGCCAGCAGTGAATTTTTTAGGGGGTCCTACAATGAGCAGTTCTTC. The chain employs TRBV6-1 and TRBJ2-1; maybe TRBD1 (6 bases). This CDR3 is 16 amino acids long. Germline CDR1 and CDR2: MNHNS and SASEGT. Trimming stripped 2 bases from V and 1 base from J, with 12 bases between.

V usage is TRBV5-1 and J usage is TRBJ1-2; 8 nucleotides agree with TRBD1. J gave up 6 bases and V 3 bases, and 13 bases lay outside the gene matches. Germline values: CDR1 SGHRS, CDR2 YFSETQ. CDR3 size: 16 residues. Here the CDR3 reads CASSWRPRDRNNGYTF. CDR3 sequence (DNA): TGCGCCAGCAGCTGGAGGCCACGGGACAGGAACAATGGCTACACCTTC. Supplemented by reference TRBV5-1 and TRBJ1-2, the full variable domain reads KAGVTQTPRYLIKTRGQQVTLSCSPISGHRSVSWYQQTPGQGLQFLFEYFSETQRNKGNFPGRFSGRQFSNSRSEMNVSTLELGDSALYLCASSWRPRDRNNGYTFGSGTRLTVV.

The chain employs TRBV3-1 (or the pseudogene TRBV3-2) and TRBJ1-2, with 12 bases fitting TRBD1. The CDR3 length is 17 residues. J gave up 7 bases and V 1 base, and 10 bases lay outside the gene matches. CDR1 is LGHDT, CDR2 YNNKEL, per germline (reference sequence). The DNA of the CDR3 is TGTGCCAGCAGCCAAGTCCGTTCCGGGACAGGGGGCTCTGGCTACACCTTC. It specifies CASSQVRSGTGGSGYTF.

CDR3 sequence: CASSLLGTNTGELFF. The CDR3, as DNA: TGTGCCAGCAGTTTGTTAGGGACTAACACCGGGGAGCTGTTTTTT. The gene calls are TRBV28 and TRBJ2-2, with D possibly TRBD2 on 6 matching bases. Trimming took 3 bases from V and 2 from J, leaving 10 bases between them. Looked up from germline, CDR1 is MDHEN and CDR2 is SYDVKM. The CDR3 sequence is 15 residues long. Full variable domain (rest looked up from reference TRBV28 and TRBJ2-2): DVKVTQSSRYLVKRTGEKVFLECVQDMDHENMFWYRQDPGLGLRLIYFSYDVKMKEKGDIPEGYSVSREKKERFSLILESASTNQTSMYLCASSLLGTNTGELFFGEGSRLTVL.

The rearrangement uses TRBV18 and TRBJ2-7; the match to TRBD2 covers 8 bases. V shed 3 bases and J 0 bases; nucleotides not matched to a gene: 4. Germline-derived CDR1 and CDR2 are KGHSH and LQKENI. The CDR3 runs 15 residues. In nucleotides, the CDR3 is TGTGCCAGCTCACCCCCGGGGGGGGGCTCCTACGAGCAGTACTTC. Protein sequence: CASSPPGGGSYEQYF.

V usage is TRBV27 and J usage is TRBJ1-5; D possibly corresponds to TRBD1 (5 bases). Germline V CDR1 and CDR2: MNHEY, SMNVEV (reference sequence). The CDR3 consists of 14 residues. Trimming removed 2 bases from V and 7 bases from J, with 12 bases in between. CDR3 residues: CASSLIGDGQPQHF. For the CDR3, the DNA is TGTGCCAGCAGTTTAATAGGGGATGGCCAGCCCCAGCATTTT.

This chain links TRBV27 with TRBJ2-7; D ambiguous. Germline loops: CDR1 MNHEY, CDR2 SMNVEV (reference sequence). V shed 5 bases and J shed 4 bases, with 24 bases lying between them. The CDR3 length is 17 residues. The CDR3 coding sequence is TGTGCCAGCAGTCCCCGGGTCCGGGTCTGGTACTCGTACGAGCAGTACTTC. This gives the protein CASSPRVRVWYSYEQYF.

The chain recombines TRBV11-2 with TRBJ1-6; the D is unclear. The CDR3 extends over 16 amino acids. V was trimmed by 3 bases and J by 0 bases, leaving 9 bases between them. CDR1 is SGHAT and CDR2 is FQNNGV in the germline V gene. This CDR3 is CASSLTGSSYNSPLHF. The CDR3 DNA is TGTGCCAGCAGCTTGACCGGGAGCTCCTATAATTCACCCCTCCACTTT.